Shown below are 22 T cell receptor beta chains from a single sample sequenced in a study of CD8 T cells in Susac syndrome. Random hexamers were used to reverse transcribe 0.5 to 1 ug of RNA. Each CDR3 protein gets one entry after TCRdb re-called the immunoSEQ multiplex PCR reads with MiXCR. The profile shows about 130,000 distinct CDR3 sequences, 80% of them singletons. The sample comprised CD8+ T cells from PBMCs. These TCRs come from a human donor with multiple sclerosis.

The CDR3 region has the DNA TGTGCCAGCAGCCGGGACAGGTCTGTTTTTGGGCAGTTCTTC. Its translation is CASSRDRSVFGQFF. The chain is built from TRBV25-1 and TRBJ2-1; TRBD1 agrees at 8 bases. The germline gives CDR1 MGHDK, CDR2 SYGVNS. The V gene end was trimmed by 6 bases and the J gene end by 12 bases; junction bases not matched to a gene: 13. The CDR3 contains 14 residues. Filled out from reference TRBV25-1 and TRBJ2-1, the complete variable domain reads EADIYQTPRYLVIGTGKKITLECSQTMGHDKMYWYQQDPGMELHLIHYSYGVNSTEKGDLSSESTVSRIRTEHFPLTLESARPSHTSQYLCASSRDRSVFGQFFGPGTRLTVL.

The chain uses TRBV11-2 and TRBJ1-1; D is possibly TRBD1 (5 bases). The ends were cut back, 6 bases at V and 2 bases at J, with 10 bases in the middle. CDR1 and CDR2 (germline): SGHAT, FQNNGV. This CDR3 is built from 13 residues. CDR3 loop: CASRSWGNTEAFF. The CDR3 nucleotides are TGTGCCAGCAGATCTTGGGGCAACACTGAAGCTTTCTTT.

This chain uses TRBV20-1 with TRBJ2-2; D might be TRBD1 (6 bases). Trimming stripped 1 base from V and 4 bases from J, with 25 bases between. The CDR3 consists of 19 residues. Germline assignment: CDR1 DFQATT and CDR2 SNEGSKA (reference sequence). The DNA for the CDR3 is TGCAGTGCTAGAGTCCTATTCTCTGCCAGGGGCGACCCCACCGGGGAGCTGTTTTTT. The encoded protein is CSARVLFSARGDPTGELFF.

This CDR3 is CASSGGDTLNGYTF. DNA of the CDR3: TGCGCCAGCAGTGGGGGGGACACCTTAAACGGCTACACCTTC. The rearrangement links TRBV10-2 to TRBJ1-2, with D perhaps matching TRBD1 (6 bases). This CDR3 is 14 amino acids long. The germline gives CDR1 WSHSY, CDR2 SAAADI. V was shortened by 4 bases and J by 8 bases, with 17 bases between the two germline ends.

The V and J genes are TRBV12-3 or TRBV12-4 and TRBJ1-3; D not resolved. Trimming left V 1 base short and J 0 bases short, with 13 bases between. The CDR3 has 17 amino acids. The CDR3 is CASSLEAARTSGNTIYF. The CDR3 nucleotides are TGTGCCAGCAGTTTAGAGGCGGCTCGAACCTCTGGAAACACCATATATTTT.

CDR3 sequence (DNA): TGTGCCAGCAGTTTAGGGACACCATACAATGAGCAGTTCTTC. Protein sequence: CASSLGTPYNEQFF. The chain employs TRBV12-3 or TRBV12-4 and TRBJ2-1; possibly TRBD1 for D (5 bases). Deletions cut 1 base from V and 4 bases from J, with 8 bases between. CDR3 size: 14 residues.

V gene TRBV27 combines with J gene TRBJ2-1; possibly TRBD1 for D (6 bases). Germline lookup yields CDR1 MNHEY and CDR2 SMNVEV (reference sequence). The CDR3 length is 11 residues. V was cut by 3 bases and J by 10 bases, with 7 bases left in between. CDR3 sequence: CASSFTGEQFF. The DNA of the CDR3 is TGTGCCAGCAGTTTTACAGGGGAGCAGTTCTTC.

The CDR3 region has the DNA TGTGCCAGCAGCTCACCGGAATCTAACTATGGCTACACCTTC. Residues: CASSSPESNYGYTF. The rearrangement joins TRBV5-6 to TRBJ1-2; D gene unclear. Trimming removed 3 bases at V and 0 bases at J, with 9 bases between. Germline V gives CDR1 SGHDT, CDR2 YYEEEE. The length of the CDR3 is 14 residues.

The rearrangement joins TRBV25-1 to TRBJ1-1; D is undetermined. Germline CDR1 and CDR2: MGHDK and SYGVNS. Trimming removed 0 bases at V and 7 bases at J, with 9 bases between. CDR3 length: 13 residues. CDR3 in DNA: TGTGCCAGCAGTGAATACACGGACGGTGAAGCTTTCTTT. Translation: CASSEYTDGEAFF.

The CDR3 loop is CAITKEPTGKTEAFF. The CDR3, as DNA: TGTGCCATCACCAAAGAGCCAACAGGGAAGACTGAAGCTTTCTTT. The chain has TRBV10-3 and TRBJ1-1; D might be TRBD1 (6 bases). The CDR3 runs 15 residues. Germline values: CDR1 ENHRY, CDR2 SYGVKD. Trimming cost V 7 bases and J 5 bases, with 20 bases left between them.

The genes are TRBV28 and TRBJ1-2, with a tentative D call TRBD1 (6 bases). Germline CDR1 MDHEN, CDR2 SYDVKM. This CDR3 region has 14 residues. With 6 bases removed from V and 3 bases from J, the gap between germline ends came to 14 bases. The CDR3 here is CASSPRGDYYGYTF. In nucleotides, the CDR3 is TGTGCCAGCAGCCCCAGGGGCGACTACTATGGCTACACCTTC.

The chain has TRBV11-2 and TRBJ2-7; the match to TRBD1 covers 11 bases. The CDR3 consists of 15 residues. CDR1 SGHAT and CDR2 FQNNGV come from the germline V gene. V dropped 4 bases and J dropped 6; count of bases not matched to a gene: 8. CDR3 DNA: TGTGCCAGCAGCTGGGACCCGGGACAGGGGGTCGAGCAGTACTTC. Its translation is CASSWDPGQGVEQYF.

The rearrangement joins TRBV7-8 to TRBJ2-2; the D gene is possibly TRBD1 (6 bases). Trimming took off 5 bases at V and 6 bases at J, with 19 bases between the two ends. This CDR3 is 16 amino acids long. The germline gives CDR1 SGHVS, CDR2 FQNEAQ. Here the CDR3 reads CASSPDPAGVAGELFF. Here the CDR3 DNA reads TGTGCCAGCAGCCCAGACCCCGCAGGGGTGGCCGGGGAGCTGTTTTTT.

The gene calls are TRBV7-8 and TRBJ2-1; D possibly corresponds to TRBD2 (5 bases). The V gene's germline CDR1 is SGHVS and CDR2 FQNEAQ. The CDR3 covers 14 residues. V was trimmed by 3 bases and J by 6 bases, leaving 12 bases between them. The CDR3: CASSLSGGSNEQFF. For the CDR3, the DNA is TGTGCCAGCAGCTTGTCCGGTGGGAGCAATGAGCAGTTCTTC.

The rearrangement joins TRBV27 to TRBJ1-3; no clear D. The CDR3 has 14 amino acids. V dropped 2 bases and J dropped 2 bases, with 7 bases sitting between them. From germline, CDR1 is MNHEY and CDR2 SMNVEV (reference sequence). The CDR3: CASSLQETGNTIYF. The CDR3 DNA follows: TGTGCCAGCAGTTTACAGGAGACTGGAAACACCATATATTTT.

The CDR3 protein is CASSPGGTSGELFF. In nucleotides, the CDR3 is TGCGCCAGCAGCCCAGGCGGGACCTCCGGGGAGCTGTTTTTT. V and J are TRBV4-1 and TRBJ2-2; maybe TRBD2 (6 bases). V lost 4 bases to trimming and J lost 6 bases, with 12 bases between them. This CDR3 is 14 amino acids long. The germline gives CDR1 MGHRA, CDR2 YSYEKL.

The chain uses TRBV30 and TRBJ1-2; a weak D match, TRBD1 (6 bases). The CDR3 runs to 13 residues. Germline V gene lookup returns CDR1 GTSNPN and CDR2 SVGIG (reference sequence). Trimming removed 3 bases at V and 6 bases at J, with 14 bases between. The CDR3: CAWSWGQIHGYTF. Here the CDR3 DNA reads TGTGCCTGGAGCTGGGGACAAATACATGGCTACACCTTC.

This chain uses TRBV27 with TRBJ2-1; tentatively, D is TRBD1 (6 bases). This CDR3 is 13 amino acids long. CDR1 and CDR2 (germline): MNHEY, SMNVEV (reference sequence). The ends were cut back, 6 bases at V and 6 bases at J, with 12 bases in the middle. The CDR3 reads CASRKDSINEQFF. As DNA, the CDR3 is TGTGCCAGCAGGAAGGACAGTATCAATGAGCAGTTCTTC.

The rearrangement links TRBV28 to TRBJ2-3; 8 positions agree with TRBD2. Losses at the gene ends were 5 bases for V and 8 bases for J; bases not matched to a gene: 15. The CDR3 spans 16 residues. Germline loops: CDR1 MDHEN, CDR2 SYDVKM. CDR3 bases: TGTGCCAGCAGTATTCTGTCGGGGGGGTTGGCAGGTACGCAGTATTTT. This gives the protein CASSILSGGLAGTQYF.

The chain recombines TRBV12-3 or TRBV12-4 with TRBJ1-1; D ambiguous. This CDR3 region has 14 residues. The V end was cut by 1 base, the J end by 2 bases, with 8 bases between. The CDR3 loop is CASSLGETNTEAFF. The CDR3 bases are TGTGCCAGCAGTTTAGGGGAGACCAACACTGAAGCTTTCTTT.

V gene TRBV3-1 combines with J gene TRBJ2-3; D ambiguous. The CDR3 runs to 13 residues. CDR1 and CDR2 (germline): LGHDT, YNNKEL (reference sequence). With 0 bases removed from V and 2 bases from J, the gap between germline ends came to 3 bases. CDR3 protein: CASSQENTDTQYF. The CDR3 DNA sequence: TGTGCCAGCAGCCAAGAGAACACAGATACGCAGTATTTT.

To note about this clonotype: Germline and junction disagree at one end, which may indicate a read error. The chain combines TRBV13 with TRBJ2-7; maybe TRBD2 (5 bases). CDR3 size: 13 residues. CDR1 is PRHDT, CDR2 FYEKMQ, per germline (reference sequence). The CDR3 loop reads CASSLGLGYEQYF. CDR3 nucleotide sequence: TGTGCCAGCAGCCTAGGACTTGGCTACGAGCAGTACTTC.